This record looks at one T cell receptor (beta chain) sequence and its context. Its matching antigen is unknown. Only in-frame clones appear in the TCRdb table, and some are missing; sequencing was by immunoSEQ multiplex PCR. The table lists around 60,000 clones, just over 90% of them singletons. The donors were in the 120-subject validation cohort, distinct from the 666-subject first cohort. The entry originates in a study of cytomegalovirus exposure and HLA in healthy donors. Overall study findings and caveats: In vitro checks showed that a few CMV-associated chains really do target CMV antigens. Most TCR sequences showed up rarely, but some public TCRs showed up in many donors.

CDR1 is MNHEY, CDR2 SVGAGI, per germline. This CDR3 spans 15 amino acids. J gave up 5 bases and V 6 bases, and 10 bases lay outside the gene matches. This sequence originates from a woman under 30 in good health and CMV-seronegative. J is TRBJ2-1 and V is TRBV6-5, with 7 bases lining up with TRBD1. Source material: PBMCs. CDR3 loop: CASSRQGGSNNEQFF. The CDR3 DNA is TGTGCCAGCAGCAGACAGGGCGGGTCGAACAATGAGCAGTTCTTC.